This T cell receptor (beta chain) is from a study of cytomegalovirus exposure and HLA in healthy donors. General study results and limits: Several V segments, TRBV6-2 and TRBV6-3 among them, could not be told apart and were dropped. CMV serostatus was the only recorded immune exposure for donors. It was assumed in the presence/absence analyses that sequencing depth was roughly uniform across donors.

Germline V gives CDR1 KGHSH, CDR2 LQKENI. The CDR3 is 15 amino acids. The ends lost 2 bases at V and 0 bases at J; junction bases unmatched: 3. 60 Vbeta and 13 Jbeta primers were used in PCR. Using immunoSEQ multiplex PCR, the repertoire was profiled, and TCRdb retains in-frame clones only, with some absent. The sample holds approximately 90,000 clones, roughly 80% seen once. Comment on this clone: Its antigen remains unidentified.

V usage is TRBV18 and J usage is TRBJ1-1, with 7 positions matching TRBD1. The origin of this receptor is a male donor in good health and CMV-seronegative. Sample: PBMCs. CDR3 nucleotide sequence: TGTGCCAGCTCACCATTAGACAGGGTGAACACTGAAGCTTTCTTT. The encoded protein is CASSPLDRVNTEAFF.